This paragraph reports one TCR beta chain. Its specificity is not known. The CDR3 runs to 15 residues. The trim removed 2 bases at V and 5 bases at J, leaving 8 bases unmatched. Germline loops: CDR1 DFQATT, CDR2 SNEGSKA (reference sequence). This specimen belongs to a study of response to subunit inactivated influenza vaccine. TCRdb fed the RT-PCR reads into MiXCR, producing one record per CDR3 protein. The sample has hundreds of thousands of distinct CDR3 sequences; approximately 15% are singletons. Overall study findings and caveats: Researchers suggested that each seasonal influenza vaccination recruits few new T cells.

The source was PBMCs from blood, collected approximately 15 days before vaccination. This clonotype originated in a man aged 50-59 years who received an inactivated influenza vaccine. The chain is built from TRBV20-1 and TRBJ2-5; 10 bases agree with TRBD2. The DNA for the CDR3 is TGCAGTGCTAGAAGGGCTAGCGGGGGCTCGGAGACCCAGTACTTC. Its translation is CSARRASGGSETQYF.